The 27 T cell receptor beta chains presented below share a single source sample, sequenced in a study of tumor and adjacent non-tumor tissue in lung cancer. A modified ARM-PCR protocol with three rounds of nested PCR amplified TCRbeta. TCRdb used MiXCR to reprocess the multiplex PCR reads, holding one entry per CDR3 protein. The sample lists approximately 110,000 distinct CDR3 sequences; about 65% were seen once. No cell sorting was done before RNA was extracted from the tissue. Distant lung tissue was collected more than 3 cm away from the tumor edge. Sequencing was done on a sample of distant non-tumor lung tissue. The receptor set was obtained from a man aged 55 to 70 with non-small cell lung cancer.

A note on this clonotype: One junction end does not reproduce the germline sequence, and a read error may be involved. This chain links TRBV7-9 with TRBJ2-7; D not resolved. CDR1 and CDR2 from the germline V gene are SEHNR and FQNEAQ (reference sequence). This CDR3 is 12 amino acids long. CDR3 sequence (DNA): TGTGTCAGCAGCTTATGGCCCGGCGAGCAGTACTTC. Its translation: CVSSLWPGEQYF.

This clonotype has at least ten counts. The chain couples TRBV11-1 to TRBJ2-7; D unclear. The CDR3 consists of 14 residues. The V gene's germline CDR1 is SGHAT and CDR2 FQDESV (reference sequence). The V end lost 2 bases, the J end lost 6 bases, and 14 bases lay between the germline ends. This CDR3 reads CASSLRYGSPEQYF. DNA for the CDR3: TGTGCCAGCAGCTTACGTTATGGATCCCCCGAGCAGTACTTC.

To note about this clonotype: One junction end does not reproduce the germline sequence, and a read error may be involved. The J gene is TRBJ2-3, the V gene TRBV4-1; 12 bases are shared with TRBD1. This CDR3 is built from 16 residues. Germline values: CDR1 MGHRA, CDR2 YSYEKL. CDR3 residues: CGSSRDRDRGLDTQYF. The DNA for the CDR3 is TGTGGCAGCAGCCGAGACCGGGACAGGGGGCTTGATACGCAGTATTTT.

A note on this clonotype: At one end the junction does not follow the germline gene, possibly because of a read error. This chain connects TRBV6-2 or TRBV6-3 to TRBJ2-7; 7 positions agree with TRBD1. The CDR3 extends over 14 amino acids. Germline-derived CDR1 and CDR2 are MNHEY and SVGEGT. Here the CDR3 DNA reads TGTGTCAGCAGCTCCCCGAGACAGGGCTACGAGCAGTACTTC. The encoded protein is CVSSSPRQGYEQYF.

This clonotype was recorded many times. The J gene is TRBJ1-1, the V gene TRBV12-3 or TRBV12-4; no definite D call. Trimming took off 3 bases at V and 1 base at J, with 9 bases between the two ends. The CDR3 has 14 residues. CDR3 amino acids: CASSFNIQNTEAFF. CDR3 nucleotides: TGTGCCAGCAGTTTTAACATCCAGAACACTGAAGCTTTCTTT.

Of note for this clonotype: A read error may account for a junction end that differs from germline. The chain has TRBV11-3 and TRBJ2-2, with D possibly matching TRBD2 (5 bases). Germline CDR1 SGHNT, CDR2 YENEEA. The CDR3 covers 15 residues. CDR3 residues: CASRLAVANSEELFF. CDR3 in DNA: TGTGCCAGCAGATTAGCAGTAGCGAACAGCGAGGAGCTGTTTTTT.

On this clonotype itself: A much larger clone differs by one base, so this may be a read error. The chain links TRBV20-1 to TRBJ1-2; TRBD1 matches at 8 bases. The CDR3 spans 15 residues. Germline lookup yields CDR1 DFQATT and CDR2 SNEGSKA (reference sequence). V lost 4 bases to trimming and J lost 2 bases; unmatched junction nucleotides: 9. Here the CDR3 reads CSANHQTGVNYGYTF. As DNA, the CDR3 is TGCAGTGCTAATCATCAGACAGGGGTCAACTATGGCTACACCTTC.

CDR3 sequence (DNA): TGCAGTGCTAGAGATTCAGGCCCGGGGTACAATGAGCAGTTCTTC. Its protein is CSARDSGPGYNEQFF. This chain uses TRBV20-1 with TRBJ2-1; TRBD2 might be the D (5 bases). Trimming cost V 0 bases and J 4 bases, with 13 bases left between them. This CDR3 region has 15 residues. The germline gives CDR1 DFQATT, CDR2 SNEGSKA (reference sequence).

As to this clonotype: Being one base from a much bigger clone, this may be a read error. The V and J genes are TRBV5-1 and TRBJ2-3, with D tentatively TRBD1 (5 bases). The CDR3 runs 14 residues. Germline V gene sequence: CDR1 SGHRS, CDR2 YFSETQ. CDR3 sequence: CTSSLGHNTDTQYF. CDR3 bases: TGCACCAGCAGCTTGGGGCATAACACAGATACGCAGTATTTT.

The V gene is TRBV12-3 or TRBV12-4, the J gene TRBJ1-1; D is unresolved. Trimming removed 6 bases from V and 9 bases from J, with 17 bases in between. The CDR3 runs to 13 residues. CDR3 DNA: TGTGCCAGCAGCCATTCGGGATGGTGGAAAGCTTTCTTT. This translates into CASSHSGWWKAFF.

With respect to this clonotype: At one end, the junction sequence differs from germline, possibly due to a read error. J is TRBJ2-1 and V is TRBV13; 7 bases map to TRBD1. The CDR3 has 14 amino acids. CDR1 is PRHDT, CDR2 FYEKMQ, per germline (reference sequence). The CDR3 protein is CACSLGQSYNEQFF. The CDR3 DNA sequence: TGTGCCTGCAGCTTGGGACAGTCCTACAATGAGCAGTTCTTC.

This clonotype appeared many times. The chain is built from TRBV20-1 and TRBJ2-5; 12 bases line up with TRBD2. Looked up from germline, CDR1 is DFQATT and CDR2 is SNEGSKA (reference sequence). The CDR3 sequence is 14 residues long. With 6 bases clipped from V and 3 bases from J, the junction kept 5 bases outside the gene matches. CDR3: CSATRLAGEETQYF. CDR3 sequence (DNA): TGCAGTGCAACCCGACTAGCGGGGGAAGAGACCCAGTACTTC.

The V gene is TRBV14, the J gene TRBJ2-3; D is possibly TRBD1 (6 bases). The J call is doubtful: the DNA matches TRBJ1-5 better. Germline V gene lookup returns CDR1 SGHDN and CDR2 FVKESK. The CDR3 covers 13 residues. The CDR3 here is CASSRDIGPSQHF. As DNA, the CDR3 is TGTGCCAGCAGCCGGGACATCGGCCCTTCGCAGCATTTT.

As to this clonotype: This may stem from a read error, because a much larger clone lies one nucleotide away. CDR3 protein: CASSRLSSSSKPYGYTF. The CDR3 coding sequence is TGTGCCAGCAGCCGCCTCTCTTCGTCGAGTAAGCCGTATGGCTACACCTTC. The chain links TRBV5-4 to TRBJ1-2; D is uncertain. Germline loops: CDR1 SGHNT, CDR2 YYREEE (reference sequence). The CDR3 has 17 residues. V was clipped by 4 bases and J by 5 bases, with 24 bases between them.

The chain employs TRBV5-1 and TRBJ2-5; tentatively, D is TRBD1 or TRBD2 (5 bases each). The V gene's germline CDR1 is SGHRS and CDR2 YFSETQ. V lost 4 bases and J lost 6, with 19 bases in between. There are 15 residues in the CDR3. CDR3 loop: CASSLGDRGSKTQYF. CDR3 DNA: TGCGCCAGCAGCCTGGGAGATAGGGGAAGTAAGACCCAGTACTTC.

This clonotype was seen many times. The chain recombines TRBV6-2 or TRBV6-3 with TRBJ2-7; the D gene could be TRBD1 or TRBD2 (5 bases each). The CDR3 extends over 15 amino acids. The germline V gene has CDR1 MNHEY and CDR2 SVGEGT. V shed 6 bases and J shed 2 bases, with 17 bases lying between them. The CDR3 here is CASRLPGPSAYEQYF. CDR3 DNA: TGTGCCAGCAGATTACCGGGACCCTCGGCCTACGAGCAGTACTTC.

The table lists this clonotype with a few counts. This may be a read error, as it is one base from a much larger clone. The J gene is TRBJ2-5, the V gene TRBV20-1, with D unclear. The CDR3 has 12 amino acids. Trimming took 7 bases from V and 4 from J, leaving 13 bases between them. The germline V gene has CDR1 DFQATT and CDR2 SNEGSKA (reference sequence). In DNA, the CDR3 is TGCAGTGTGGTCGAGAAAGGAGAGACCCAGTACTTC. Translated: CSVVEKGETQYF.

Turning to this clonotype: A read error is possible here, since a much larger clone lies one base away. The chain carries TRBV5-4 and TRBJ2-7, with D perhaps matching TRBD1 (6 bases). This CDR3 is built from 15 residues. CDR1 is SGHNT, CDR2 YYREEE, per germline (reference sequence). CDR3 sequence reads: CPSSSPEQGVYEQYF. CDR3 DNA: TGTCCCAGCAGTTCCCCGGAACAGGGTGTCTACGAGCAGTACTTC.

This clonotype was seen just once. The junction shows a germline mismatch at one end, possibly a read error. J is TRBJ2-1 and V is TRBV28, with 9 bases fitting TRBD2. The CDR3 consists of 15 residues. Germline V gene sequence: CDR1 MDHEN, CDR2 SYDVKM. DNA of the CDR3: TGTGCCTGCAGTTTCATAGCGGGAGCCGTCAATGAGCAGTTCTTC. This codes for CACSFIAGAVNEQFF.

The sample holds many counts of this clonotype. The CDR3 here is CASSIEVGRGSYEQYF. DNA for the CDR3: TGTGCCAGTAGTATAGAAGTCGGCAGGGGATCCTACGAGCAGTACTTC. The chain combines TRBV19 with TRBJ2-7, with D possibly TRBD1 on 6 matching bases. The V end lost 0 bases, the J end lost 1 base, and 13 bases lay between the germline ends. The CDR3 extends over 16 amino acids. Germline values: CDR1 LNHDA, CDR2 SQIVND (reference sequence).

This clonotype was observed at least ten times. The chain carries TRBV20-1 and TRBJ2-7; D is unclear. V was cut by 3 bases and J by 4 bases, with 10 bases left in between. The CDR3 has 12 amino acids. Per germline, CDR1 DFQATT and CDR2 SNEGSKA (reference sequence). The CDR3 DNA sequence: TGCAGTGCTAGTTTGGGCTTGTACGAGCAGTACTTC. This codes for CSASLGLYEQYF.

This clonotype was recorded many times. The chain recombines TRBV6-5 with TRBJ2-7, with no clear D. The CDR3 has 11 residues. Germline CDR1 is MNHEY and CDR2 is SVGAGI. V was shortened by 5 bases and J by 7 bases, with 9 bases between the two germline ends. CDR3 sequence: CASSSLGEQYF. The CDR3 DNA is TGTGCCAGCAGTAGTCTGGGAGAGCAGTACTTC.

The J gene is TRBJ2-1, the V gene TRBV6-5, with TRBD2 identical over 8 bases. The CDR3 is made up of 14 amino acids. V was pared by 7 bases and J by 8 bases, with 10 bases of the junction left unmatched. Germline-derived CDR1 and CDR2 are MNHEY and SVGAGI. CDR3 DNA sequence: TGTGCCAGCATGACTAGCGAGAGTGATGATGAGCAGTTCTTC. Its translation is CASMTSESDDEQFF.

This clonotype was seen more than once but under ten times. Germline and junction disagree at one end, which may indicate a read error. The gene calls are TRBV20-1 and TRBJ2-2; 11 bases are shared with TRBD2. The CDR3 is 14 residues long. The germline V gene has CDR1 DFQATT and CDR2 SNEGSKA (reference sequence). CDR3 in DNA: TGTAGTGCTTTTACTAGCGGGAGCACCGGGGAGCTGTTTTTT. Amino acid sequence: CSAFTSGSTGELFF.

The chain combines TRBV6-2 or TRBV6-3 with TRBJ2-7, with D perhaps being TRBD1 or TRBD2 (5 bases each). Trimming removed 0 bases from V and 4 bases from J, with 13 bases in between. The CDR3 consists of 15 residues. CDR1 is MNHEY and CDR2 is SVGEGT in the germline V gene. This CDR3 reads CASSYSSVGAYEQYF. In nucleotides, the CDR3 is TGTGCCAGCAGTTACTCGTCGGTCGGGGCATACGAGCAGTACTTC.

This sequence joins TRBV6-2 or TRBV6-3 and TRBJ2-4; the match to TRBD2 covers 9 bases. V lost 6 bases and J lost 3; bases outside the gene matches: 15. The germline CDR1 and CDR2 sequences are MNHEY and SVGEGT. CDR3 length: 18 amino acids. The CDR3 spells CASSPGLASAINKNIQYF. CDR3 DNA: TGTGCCAGCAGCCCAGGACTAGCGAGTGCCATTAACAAAAACATTCAGTACTTC.

The chain recombines TRBV20-1 with TRBJ1-5; D ambiguous. This CDR3 has 14 amino acids. Trimming removed 2 bases at V and 16 bases at J, with 24 bases between. Germline values: CDR1 DFQATT, CDR2 SNEGSKA (reference sequence). The CDR3 is CSARHPFSNQLQHF. The CDR3 DNA reads TGCAGTGCTAGACACCCTTTTAGCAATCAGCTCCAACATTTT.